Below, 14 T cell receptor beta chains from the same sample are listed, as sequenced in a study of blood T cell repertoires in COVID-19 (TCRdb year 2020). Preparation of the library involved the immunoSEQ multiplex PCR assay. In its TCRdb copy, this immuneACCESS table keeps in-frame sequences only and misses some clones. Where compared with another copy, unresolved V genes explain less than half of these, and the others have no known cause. Counted in this sample were 320,000 or so clones; about 90% of them appeared once. Approximately 1% of the sample lies in the top ten. The sequenced material came from PBMCs or T cells enriched from blood (not recorded which). The receptors were gathered from a young woman who had recovered from COVID-19.

The chain couples TRBV15 to TRBJ1-4; 7 positions agree with TRBD1. Unmatched junction bases numbered 5, after V lost 5 bases and J lost 11 bases. Germline lookup yields CDR1 LNHNV and CDR2 YYDKDF (reference sequence). The CDR3 is made up of 12 amino acids. For the CDR3, the DNA is TGTGCCACCAGCCTAGGACAGGAGAAACTGTTTTTT. The encoded protein is CATSLGQEKLFF.

A word on this clone: This sample includes further DNA sequences coding for the same CDR3. This chain links TRBV12-5 with TRBJ2-7, with D uncertain. V lost 5 bases and J lost 3, with 5 bases in between. Germline V gene lookup returns CDR1 LGHNT and CDR2 FRNRAP. The CDR3 has 11 residues. The CDR3 reads CASGPGYEQYF. Written as DNA, the CDR3 is TGTGCTAGTGGTCCGGGCTACGAGCAGTACTTC.

This chain joins TRBV29-1 and TRBJ1-1; 8 bases agree with TRBD1. CDR3 length equals 16 residues. Trimming at V came to 6 bases and at J to 1 base, leaving 13 bases not matched to a gene. Germline lookup yields CDR1 SQVTM and CDR2 ANQGSEA. CDR3 in amino acids: CSVAGTGLTENTEAFF. The DNA of the CDR3 is TGCAGCGTCGCTGGGACAGGCCTCACCGAGAACACTGAAGCTTTCTTT.

The CDR3, as DNA: TGTGCCAGCAGCTTGAGGAGCGGGGGGGCAGATACGCAGTATTTT. Translating it yields CASSLRSGGADTQYF. The chain couples TRBV5-5 to TRBJ2-3; 10 positions agree with TRBD2. This CDR3 comprises 15 residues. Per the germline V gene, CDR1 is SGHKS and CDR2 is YYEKEE (reference sequence). The junction had 3 bases not matched to a gene; V was cut back by 1 base and J by 4 bases.

The chain links TRBV4-1 to TRBJ2-7, with 10 bases that match TRBD1. CDR1 MGHRA and CDR2 YSYEKL come from the germline V gene. The V and J ends lost 6 bases and 4 bases, in that order; junction bases with no gene match: 9. CDR3 size: 15 residues. The CDR3 coding sequence is TGCGCCAGCAGTGAAGGGGACAGGGGCCGGTACGAGCAGTACTTC. This translates into CASSEGDRGRYEQYF.

The V and J genes are TRBV2 and TRBJ2-3; perhaps TRBD2 as D (7 bases). Germline V lookup: CDR1 SNHLY, CDR2 FYNNEI. Trimming cost V 6 bases and J 6 bases, with 25 bases left between them. This CDR3 is 17 amino acids long. The CDR3 nucleotides read TGTGCCAGCAGGAGAACGGGGTTAGGGGGGAGGGGTGATACGCAGTATTTT. Its translation: CASRRTGLGGRGDTQYF.

J is TRBJ2-5 and V is TRBV3-1 (or the pseudogene TRBV3-2); D is perhaps TRBD2 (7 bases). Trimming shortened V by 3 bases and J by 1 base, and 18 bases separated the two germline ends. This CDR3 has 17 residues. Germline CDR1 reads LGHDT; CDR2 reads YNNKEL (reference sequence). The CDR3 spells CASSHRGLRGGQETQYF. The CDR3 DNA reads as TGTGCCAGCAGCCACCGGGGACTTAGGGGGGGCCAAGAGACCCAGTACTTC.

The CDR3 sequence is CASSLLGEGAGELFF. The CDR3 DNA follows: TGCGCCAGCAGCTTGCTGGGGGAGGGAGCCGGGGAGCTGTTTTTT. The rearrangement links TRBV5-1 to TRBJ2-2; TRBD2 agrees at 7 bases. V gave up 1 base and J gave up 6 bases; unmatched junction bases: 6. The CDR3 is 15 amino acids. Germline CDR1 and CDR2: SGHRS and YFSETQ.

This sequence joins TRBV6-5 and TRBJ2-5; D is perhaps TRBD2 (6 bases). Germline CDR1 MNHEY, CDR2 SVGAGI. Trimming removed 6 bases at V and 0 bases at J, with 8 bases between. The CDR3 has 13 amino acids. The CDR3 nucleotides read TGTGCCAGCAGCCGGGACTACCAAGAGACCCAGTACTTC. Translation gives CASSRDYQETQYF.

The chain joins TRBV21-1 to TRBJ1-1; the table's D call, TRBD1, was not checked against the DNA. TRBV21-1 is shown as a pseudogene. CDR3 size: 13 residues. DNA for the CDR3: TGTGCCAGCAGCAAGGGTAGGGGCACTGAAGCTTTCTTT. As protein: CASSKGRGTEAFF.

The chain combines TRBV5-1 with TRBJ2-2; possible D gene TRBD1, 5 bases. Germline V gene sequence: CDR1 SGHRS, CDR2 YFSETQ. V shed 0 bases and J shed 8 bases, with 11 bases lying between them. This CDR3 region has 14 residues. The CDR3 coding sequence is TGCGCCAGCAGCTTGGGGTCAGGGCCTGGGGAGCTGTTTTTT. Protein product: CASSLGSGPGELFF.

The gene calls are TRBV9 and TRBJ1-2, with D unclear. This CDR3 spans 14 amino acids. Deletions cut 0 bases from V and 4 bases from J, with 10 bases between. Per the germline V gene, CDR1 is SGDLS and CDR2 is YYNGEE. The CDR3 sequence: CASSVAAGSYGYTF. DNA of the CDR3: TGTGCCAGCAGCGTAGCTGCGGGAAGCTATGGCTACACCTTC.

The chain has TRBV6-5 and TRBJ1-6, with a possible D match to TRBD1 (5 bases). V shed 2 bases and J shed 18 bases, with 17 bases lying between them. This CDR3 contains 13 residues. CDR1 and CDR2 from the germline V gene are MNHEY and SVGAGI. DNA of the CDR3: TGTGCCAGCAGTTACGCCGGGGGGGGACCGCGCCACTTT. Translating it yields CASSYAGGGPRHF.

The gene calls are TRBV7-7 and TRBJ1-5; no clear D. This CDR3 comprises 15 residues. Germline V gene lookup returns CDR1 SSHAT and CDR2 FNYEAQ (reference sequence). V lost 0 bases and J 0 bases, leaving 6 bases between the germline ends. The CDR3 protein is CASSLAINSNQPQHF. The CDR3 bases are TGTGCCAGCAGCTTAGCAATCAATAGCAATCAGCCCCAGCATTTT.